This T cell receptor beta chain is drawn from a study of blood T cells in healthy people across ages. A remark on this clonotype: What it recognizes is unknown.

A sample-barcoded 5' primer and a J-beta primer mix were used in a second PCR of about 7 to 12 cycles. A template-switch adaptor that had 12 random nucleotides put a tag on each cDNA molecule. From the 5' RACE reads, TCRdb called clonotypes with MiXCR, one entry per CDR3 protein. The sample yields 910,000 or so distinct CDR3 sequences, 45% to 60% seen once. Germline V gene lookup returns CDR1 SEHNR and CDR2 FQNEAQ (reference sequence). The CDR3 sequence is 14 residues long. V was clipped by 1 base and J by 8 bases, with 14 bases between them. Study outcomes and limitations: Roughly linear age-related decline in beta diversity appeared, significant by age around 42. One million T cells yielded diversity estimates that were considered underestimates. A strong correlation was seen between TCR beta diversity and naive T cell percentage.

The chain is built from TRBV7-9 and TRBJ1-2; possible D gene TRBD1, 5 bases. The sequenced material came from blood. The source of this sequence is a woman aged 60-75 years in good health. CDR3 protein: CASSLVEGRDGYTF. Written as DNA, the CDR3 is TGTGCCAGCAGCTTAGTCGAGGGGAGGGACGGCTACACCTTC.